The sequence of this TCR beta chain was determined in a study of monozygotic twins with inflammatory bowel disease. Whole-study results and caveats: IBD patients shared fewer clonotypes with other individuals than healthy twins, especially patients with disease activity signs. The co-twins with IBD showed lower TCRbeta diversity (inverse Simpson) than their healthy siblings. Differences in immunosuppressive treatment may have been a source of added variability in patient repertoires.

On this clonotype itself: What it binds is not known.

Nested PCRs of about 17 and 10 cycles, two in total, were run on TCRalpha and TCRbeta cDNA. TCRdb re-called the 5' RACE reads; every CDR3 protein appears as one record, without DNA. The listing records around 380,000 distinct CDR3 sequences. The CDR3 is made up of 13 amino acids. Germline V gives CDR1 SGHNT, CDR2 YYREEE (reference sequence). This clonotype was obtained from a human donor with ulcerative colitis or Crohn's disease, or a healthy co-twin of an affected twin (not recorded which). Sequencing used blood. The chain is built from TRBV5-4 and TRBJ1-5. CDR3 sequence reads: CASSLAGQQPQHF.